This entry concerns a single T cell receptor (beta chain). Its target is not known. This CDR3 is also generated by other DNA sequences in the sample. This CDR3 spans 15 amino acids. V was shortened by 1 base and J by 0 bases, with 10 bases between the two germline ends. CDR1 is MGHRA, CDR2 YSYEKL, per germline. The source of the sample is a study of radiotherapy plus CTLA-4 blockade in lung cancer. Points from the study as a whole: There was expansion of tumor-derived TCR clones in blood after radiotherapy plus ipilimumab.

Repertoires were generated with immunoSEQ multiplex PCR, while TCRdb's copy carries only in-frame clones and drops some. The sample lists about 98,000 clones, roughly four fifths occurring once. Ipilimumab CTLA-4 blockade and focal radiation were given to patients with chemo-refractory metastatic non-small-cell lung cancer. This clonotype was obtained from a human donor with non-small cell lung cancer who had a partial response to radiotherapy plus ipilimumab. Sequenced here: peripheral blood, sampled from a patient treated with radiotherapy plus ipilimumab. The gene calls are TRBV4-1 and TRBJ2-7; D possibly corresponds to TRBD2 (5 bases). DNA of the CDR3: TGCGCCAGCAGCCAAGGGAGGTCGGCCTCCTACGAGCAGTACTTC. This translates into CASSQGRSASYEQYF.